Sequencing of this TCR beta chain was carried out in a study of blood T cell repertoires in COVID-19 (TCRdb year 2020). About the investigation overall: The collaborator samples originated in the United States, Italy and Spain and spanned the acute and convalescent phases of COVID-19. The prospective study material was composed of cDNA or gDNA derived from T cells, B-cell-depleted T cells, or PBMCs. Deeply sampled blood TCRbeta repertoires from subjects exposed to, actively infected with, or recovered from COVID-19 were included in the dataset. The repertoires were released in a freely available public database intended as a resource for research on the immune response to SARS-CoV-2. The samples were drawn from two sources: the first 160 participants of the ongoing ImmuneRACE study, and 1,000 to 1,500 subjects contributed by 6 global collaborators. Nearly every sample came with metadata listing a de-identified subject ID, COVID-19 status, age in years and sex. Where HLA class I and class II types were available, the types were taken from metadata supplied by the sample provider, not from assay-based typing. Beyond this particular receptor, the publication reports: Clinical and demographic metadata were provided uncurated, with the amount varying by source and participant.

One collaborating source in Seattle enrolled patients while the patients were actively infected and followed the patients over time throughout the course of disease. Whole blood was collected in K2EDTA tubes by collaborating institutions according to the institutions' own protocols. For TCRbeta analysis, collaborator samples were shipped as frozen whole blood, as isolated PBMCs, or as DNA extracted from either sample type. V and J are trimmed by 0 bases and 1 base, and the gene matches miss 1 base of the junction. From cysteine to phenylalanine, the CDR3 is 15 amino acids long. The entry retains the CDR3 DNA only, 45 bases that are in frame from base 1. The germline V gene sets CDR1 to SGDLS and CDR2 to YYNGEE. Concerning this clone itself: The antigen it recognizes is unknown. There are no base qualities to consult, and no much larger clone falls within one base. The identical CDR3 is also encoded by other nucleotide sequences in the sample.

TCRbeta CDR3 regions were amplified from genomic DNA by means of the immunoSEQ Assay, a bias-controlled multiplex PCR. The authors' analysis ran thus. Within the assay, amplification of reference gene primers was used to estimate how many nucleated cells each sample contained. Sequence reads were collapsed and filtered to measure the absolute abundance of every unique TCRbeta CDR3 rearrangement. For each sample, productive Simpson clonality was calculated as the square root of Simpson's diversity index over productive rearrangements. As stored in TCRdb, this immuneACCESS dataset retains in-frame rearrangements with V and J assigned. A fraction of the clones does not appear; measured against another copy, unresolved V genes explain less than half of the discrepancy, and the remainder lacks a known reason. Clonal size and the V and J genes are those of that table, whereas D and trimming came from the DNA. The sample includes 300,000 to 400,000 clones, with around nine tenths observed a single time. Of the sample, about 7.6% falls within the top ten clones.

Sequencing was done on a sample of peripheral blood. The clonotype was recovered from a woman aged 55-70 years with COVID-19, enrolled during active disease. In this chain, TRBV9 is recombined with TRBJ2-1, and 7 bases in between align with TRBD2. For the CDR3, the sequence is CASSVAGGSYNEQFF. In nucleotide form, the sequence is TGTGCCAGCAGCGTAGCGGGGGGATCCTACAATGAGCAGTTCTTC.